A single T cell receptor (beta chain) is shown here with its context. A read error is possible here, since a much larger clone lies one base away. This record belongs to a study of tumor and adjacent non-tumor tissue in lung cancer. Study summary: Patients were aged about 30 to 80, some 10 men and about five women, stage I to III.

RNA was extracted from bulk tissue without any cell sorting. The library came from three nested PCR rounds adapted from ARM-PCR protocols. Via MiXCR, TCRdb re-called the multiplex PCR reads, giving one row per CDR3 protein. The repertoire holds 70,000 to 80,000 distinct CDR3 sequences, with around 77% as singletons. V dropped 4 bases and J dropped 0; count of bases not matched to a gene: 6. The germline gives CDR1 SGHRS, CDR2 YFSETQ. This CDR3 has 17 amino acids. The gene calls are TRBV5-1 and TRBJ2-6; 8 positions match TRBD1. Sequenced sample: lung tumor tissue. This clonotype was obtained from a woman in her 40s with non-small cell lung cancer. CDR3 sequence (DNA): TGCGCCAGCAGCCTCAGGGGGCACTTCTCTGGGGCCAACGTCCTGACTTTC. Translated: CASSLRGHFSGANVLTF.